This TCR beta chain derives from a study of blood T cell repertoires in COVID-19. The wider study: Collection of acute and convalescent COVID-19 samples took place in the United States, Italy and Spain.

Under the authors' procedure: The assay estimated nucleated cells by amplifying reference gene primers. Here immunoSEQ multiplex PCR was the method, and the copy in TCRdb shows in-frame clones only, minus some. That table supplies the V and J calls and clone size; D and trimming were determined from the DNA. In the table there are 160,000 or so clones, roughly 84% of which are singletons. V was trimmed by 4 bases and J by 4 bases, leaving 9 bases between them. CDR3 length equals 13 residues. Germline lookup yields CDR1 SGHRS and CDR2 YFSETQ. V is TRBV5-1 and J is TRBJ2-4, with D possibly matching TRBD1 (6 bases). Sequencing was carried out using peripheral blood. The receptor comes from a woman aged 45 to 65 with COVID-19, enrolled during active disease. The CDR3 DNA reads as TGCGCCAGCAGCGACGGACAGAAAAACATTCAGTACTTC. It codes for CASSDGQKNIQYF.